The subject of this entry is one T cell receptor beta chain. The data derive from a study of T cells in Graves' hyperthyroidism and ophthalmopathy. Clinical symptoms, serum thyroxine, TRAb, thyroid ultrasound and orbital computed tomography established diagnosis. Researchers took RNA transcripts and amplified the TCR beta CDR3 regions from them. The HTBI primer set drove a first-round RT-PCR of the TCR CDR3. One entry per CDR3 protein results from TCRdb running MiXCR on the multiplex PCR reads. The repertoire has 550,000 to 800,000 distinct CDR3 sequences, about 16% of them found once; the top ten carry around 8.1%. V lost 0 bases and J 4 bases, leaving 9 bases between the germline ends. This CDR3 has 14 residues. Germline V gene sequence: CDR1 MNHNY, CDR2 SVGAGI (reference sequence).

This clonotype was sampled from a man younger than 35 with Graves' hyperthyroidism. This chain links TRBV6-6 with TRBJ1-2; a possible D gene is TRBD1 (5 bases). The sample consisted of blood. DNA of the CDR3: TGTGCCAGCAGTTACTCGGCAGGGCCCTATGGCTACACCTTC. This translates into CASSYSAGPYGYTF.